This T cell receptor (beta chain) appears in the sequencing data of a study of blood T cell repertoires in COVID-19. About the study: T cells, B-cell-depleted T cells, or PBMCs supplied cDNA or gDNA.

In the original workflow: Cell counts per sample came from amplifying reference gene primers. Profiled with immunoSEQ multiplex PCR; TCRdb holds only in-frame clones, not every one. V, J and clone size reflect that table, while D and trimming were determined from the DNA. Of more than 250,000 clones detected, more than 80% appear once; the ten largest clones hold under 8%. The sample comprised peripheral blood. This receptor was taken from a man aged 18 to 29 who had recovered from COVID-19.

The CDR3: CASSSYQGVRAEAFF. CDR3 nucleotides: TGTGCCAGTAGTTCCTATCAGGGGGTAAGGGCTGAAGCTTTCTTT. The chain couples TRBV19 to TRBJ1-1, with TRBD1 matching 7 bases. CDR3 length equals 15 residues. The J segment lost 6 bases and the V segment lost 5 bases, leaving 12 bases of the junction unmatched. The germline V gene has CDR1 LNHDA and CDR2 SQIVND (reference sequence).